The clone carrying this T cell receptor beta chain came up once. Its antigen is not known. The sample is drawn from a study of cytomegalovirus exposure and HLA in healthy donors. Whole-study results and caveats: One variant, a missense change in DCLRE1C, was linked in a later analysis to TCR beta V- and J-gene trimming. Further analysis was carried out later, and it showed several of the most significant clusters appearing linked to common viral pathogens.

Each of the donors was a healthy bone marrow donor. Primers included in the PCR were 60 Vbeta and 13 Jbeta primers. How the authors handled the data: Later, an analysis found 80 million or so unique TCR beta chains, and around 12 million of these were shared. The repertoire was sequenced with immunoSEQ multiplex PCR; TCRdb's copy has only in-frame clones and lacks some. V, J and clone size are taken as reported in that table, and D and trimming were inferred from the DNA itself. The sample includes about 130,000 clones, 74% of them seen just once. The length of the CDR3 is 17 residues. Germline CDR1 reads LGHNA; CDR2 reads YSLEER. J was trimmed by 9 bases and V by 3 bases; bases with no gene match: 10.

This clonotype was obtained from a man aged 18 to 30 in good health and CMV-seropositive. Sequencing was done on a sample of PBMCs. The chain has TRBV4-3 and TRBJ2-1; TRBD2 matches at 14 bases. The CDR3 is CASSQIRTSGRRAEQFF. The CDR3 coding sequence is TGCGCCAGCAGCCAGATCCGGACTAGCGGGAGGCGCGCTGAGCAGTTCTTC.